This entry lists 21 T cell receptor beta chains sequenced from one sample in a study of T cell clonality in common variable immunodeficiency. The repertoire was sequenced with immunoSEQ multiplex PCR; TCRdb's copy has only in-frame clones and lacks some. The table lists about 42,000 clones, with no singletons. The sequencing sample was made of peripheral blood mononuclear cells. Receptors were obtained from a person between 18 and 70 years old in good health.

This clone was observed many times. The CDR3 extends 3 residues past the end of the read, so its final part is completed from the germline J gene. The V and J genes are TRBV5-1 and TRBJ2-3, with a possible D match to TRBD2 (6 bases). The length of the CDR3 is 15 residues. The V gene's germline CDR1 is SGHRS and CDR2 YFSETQ. V lost 0 bases, J lost 2 bases, and 10 bases lay in between. This CDR3 is CASSLASGDTDTQYF. The sequenced part of the CDR3 DNA is TGCGCCAGCAGCTTGGCATCGGGGGACACAGATACG. Looking up the rest from reference TRBV5-1 and TRBJ2-3 gives the full variable domain: KAGVTQTPRYLIKTRGQQVTLSCSPISGHRSVSWYQQTPGQGLQFLFEYFSETQRNKGNFPGRFSGRQFSNSRSEMNVSTLELGDSALYLCASSLASGDTDTQYFGPGTRLTVL.

In its sample, this clone was seen a few times. The read gets to within 3 residues of the CDR3 end, and the germline J gene fills in the rest. The V call is TRBV19, the J call TRBJ1-2; no reliable D call. The CDR3 runs 19 residues. Germline CDR1 and CDR2: LNHDA and SQIVND (reference sequence). The CDR3 bases that were read are TGTGCCAGTAGTAGTCGACTAGCGGGAGTGAGGCGCGCTAACAATGAC. Amino acids: CASSSRLAGVRRANND. The entire CDR3 sequence reads CASSSRLAGVRRANNDYTF.

With regard to this clone: The read ends 3 residues early relative to the CDR3; the germline J gene fills the gap. The chain carries TRBV2 and TRBJ2-5; D gene uncertain. Germline CDR1 is SNHLY and CDR2 is FYNNEI. The CDR3 covers 13 residues. Trimming cost V 3 bases and J 5 bases, with 10 bases left between them. Incomplete CDR3 DNA: TGTGCCAGCAGTGACGAGGTTGGCGAGACC. Translating it yields CASSDEVGET. The entire CDR3 protein is CASSDEVGETQYF.

Ten or more counts support this clone. The DNA ends 3 residues before the CDR3 does, and the rest of the CDR3 is filled in from the germline J gene. This chain joins TRBV29-1 and TRBJ1-2, with D possibly matching TRBD1 (6 bases). CDR3 size: 17 residues. Germline lookup yields CDR1 SQVTM and CDR2 ANQGSEA. V lost 6 bases, J lost 7 bases, and 30 bases lay in between. The sequenced part of the CDR3 DNA is TGCAGCGTAAAGGAGTCCCGTAACAGGGTTCTTTTGGGTGGC. Protein: CSVKESRNRVLLGG. The entire CDR3 protein is CSVKESRNRVLLGGYTF. The whole variable domain, remainder taken from reference TRBV29-1 and TRBJ1-2, is SAVISQKPSRDICQRGTSLTIQCQVDSQVTMMFWYRQQPGQSLTLIATANQGSEATYESGFVIDKFPISRPNLTFSTLTVSNMSPEDSSIYLCSVKESRNRVLLGGYTFGSGTRLTVV.

In this sample, this clone turned up many times. The read gets to within 3 residues of the CDR3 end, and the germline J gene fills in the rest. The genes are TRBV7-9 and TRBJ2-7; 9 bases fit TRBD1. This CDR3 region has 15 residues. The J segment lost 2 bases and the V segment lost 3 bases, leaving 5 bases of the junction unmatched. Germline loops: CDR1 SEHNR, CDR2 FQNEAQ (reference sequence). The CDR3 sequence is CASSLSGQGPYEQYF. The CDR3 DNA, read in part, is TGTGCCAGCAGCTTGTCGGGACAGGGACCCTACGAG.

This clone was seen ten or more times. The read ends 3 residues shy of where the CDR3 ends; the end is completed using the germline J gene. This chain uses TRBV20-1 with TRBJ1-2; 8 nucleotides align to TRBD1. This CDR3 region has 15 residues. Unmatched junction bases numbered 7, after V lost 0 bases and J lost 4 bases. From germline, CDR1 is DFQATT and CDR2 SNEGSKA (reference sequence). The sequenced part of the CDR3 DNA is TGCAGTGCTAGAGATCTGGGCAGGGGGCTCTATGGC. Encoded protein: CSARDLGRGLYG. The full CDR3 reads CSARDLGRGLYGYTF.

The table lists this clone with many counts. The sequenced fragment ends 3 residues before the CDR3 boundary, so the rest is inferred from the germline J gene. The J gene is TRBJ1-3, the V gene TRBV7-8; D gene uncertain. V lost 4 bases to trimming and J lost 8 bases, with 9 bases between them. Germline CDR1 and CDR2: SGHVS and FQNEAQ. There are 12 residues in the CDR3. The covered CDR3 bases are TGTGCCAGCAGCTCCTCAAAGGACACC. Its protein product is CASSSSKDT. The entire CDR3 reads CASSSSKDTIYF.

There are many counts of this clone. Sequencing ends 3 residues short of the CDR3 end; the germline J gene provides the rest. V and J are TRBV20-1 and TRBJ2-7; possible D gene TRBD1, 6 bases. V shed 8 bases and J shed 1 base, with 15 bases lying between them. From germline, CDR1 is DFQATT and CDR2 SNEGSKA (reference sequence). This CDR3 is built from 13 residues. The CDR3 loop reads CSRDRPPSYEQYF. The sequenced part of the CDR3 DNA is TGCAGTCGAGACAGGCCGCCTTCCTACGAG.

This clone was picked up many times. The CDR3 end lies 3 residues beyond the end of the read and is filled in from the germline J gene. V usage is TRBV19 and J usage is TRBJ2-5, with a possible D match to TRBD1 (5 bases). There are 14 residues in the CDR3. From germline, CDR1 is LNHDA and CDR2 SQIVND (reference sequence). V gave up 3 bases and J gave up 4 bases, with 12 bases separating them. The CDR3 loop is CASSIGLRGETQYF. CDR3 bases read: TGTGCCAGTAGTATCGGGCTAAGGGGAGAGACC.

The DNA read from the CDR3 is TGCGCCAGCAGCCCCCCCCCGGGACAGGGAAGTAACGAG. Its translation is CASSPPPGQGSNE. From start to end, the CDR3 is CASSPPPGQGSNEQYF. This sequence joins TRBV5-1 and TRBJ2-7; TRBD1 matches 9 bases. The sequence runs out 3 residues before the end of the CDR3; the remainder is reconstructed from the germline J gene. CDR1 and CDR2 (germline): SGHRS, YFSETQ. J gave up 5 bases and V 4 bases, and 13 bases lay outside the gene matches. The CDR3 extends over 16 amino acids.

This clone was found many times. CDR3 in amino acids: CASRIQGAETQYF. The DNA read from the CDR3 is TGCGCCAGCAGAATACAGGGGGCAGAGACC. The chain carries TRBV5-1 and TRBJ2-5; 9 bases are shared with TRBD1. Read coverage stops 3 residues before the CDR3 terminus; the germline J gene supplies the remainder. The V gene end was trimmed by 5 bases and the J gene end by 4 bases; junction bases not matched to a gene: 3. CDR3 length: 13 residues. Germline V gene data show CDR1 as SGHRS and CDR2 as YFSETQ.

This clone was seen repeatedly, ten times or more. The sequenced fragment ends 3 residues before the CDR3 boundary, so the rest is inferred from the germline J gene. This rearrangement joins TRBV20-1 to TRBJ2-6, with 8 bases aligning to TRBD1. V dropped 6 bases and J dropped 0; count of bases not matched to a gene: 10. CDR3 length: 17 residues. CDR1 DFQATT and CDR2 SNEGSKA come from the germline V gene (reference sequence). The DNA read from the CDR3 is TGCAGTGCAGTTGGACAGGGACCTATCTCTGGGGCCAACGTC. Translated: CSAVGQGPISGANV. The complete CDR3 protein is CSAVGQGPISGANVLTF.

This clone was seen ten or more times. The read ends 3 residues before the CDR3 terminus; that terminus is restored from the germline J gene. The chain carries TRBV6-2 or TRBV6-3 and TRBJ2-5; TRBD2 matches at 11 bases. Trimming removed 5 bases from V and 4 bases from J; junction bases left unmatched: 9. CDR1 and CDR2 from the germline V gene are MNHEY and SVGEGT. CDR3 size: 16 residues. CDR3 in amino acids: CASSSVAGGPPETQYF. CDR3 DNA, as far as it was read: TGTGCCAGCAGTAGCGTAGCGGGAGGGCCTCCAGAGACC.

This clone was found many times. The read halts 3 residues ahead of the CDR3 end, with the missing end drawn from the germline J gene. The chain couples TRBV7-8 to TRBJ1-2; D unclear. CDR1 and CDR2 from the germline V gene are SGHVS and FQNEAQ. CDR3 length: 15 amino acids. V lost 5 bases and J lost 4, with 17 bases in between. The sequenced CDR3 bases are TGTGCCAGCAGCGAACGTGGGCAGAGTAGCTATGGC. Encoded protein: CASSERGQSSYG. The entire CDR3 sequence reads CASSERGQSSYGYTF.

This clone has at least ten counts. The CDR3 is cut off 3 residues early in the read; its end comes from the germline J gene. The rearrangement links TRBV5-1 to TRBJ1-2, with a possible D match to TRBD1 (5 bases). The CDR3 contains 14 residues. Germline values: CDR1 SGHRS, CDR2 YFSETQ. Trimming took 5 bases from V and 4 from J, leaving 15 bases between them. CDR3 residues: CASSLAQGSYGYTF. CDR3 bases read: TGCGCCAGCAGTCTCGCGCAGGGTTCCTATGGC.

This clone was seen many times. The observed sequence ends 3 residues before the CDR3 terminus, with the missing tail filled in from the germline J gene. The chain has TRBV5-4 and TRBJ2-1; 8 bases are a match to TRBD2. Germline V gene lookup returns CDR1 SGHNT and CDR2 YYREEE (reference sequence). The CDR3 consists of 16 residues. V lost 2 bases and J lost 0; bases outside the gene matches: 4. The CDR3 loop is CASSLAGAFSYNEQFF. CDR3 DNA, as far as it was read: TGTGCCAGCAGCTTAGCGGGAGCCTTCTCCTACAATGAG.

This clone was found many times. The read ends 3 residues early relative to the CDR3; the germline J gene fills the gap. V gene TRBV20-1 combines with J gene TRBJ2-3; possibly TRBD1 for D (5 bases). CDR1 is DFQATT and CDR2 is SNEGSKA in the germline V gene (reference sequence). Trimming stripped 2 bases from V and 3 bases from J, with 15 bases between. The CDR3 extends over 15 amino acids. The CDR3 DNA, read in part, is TGCAGTGCTAGACGGTCAGGGAAAGGGACAGATACG. Amino acids: CSARRSGKGTDT. In full, the CDR3 is CSARRSGKGTDTQYF.

CDR3 DNA (partial): TGTGCCAGCAGTGCACAGGGGGGACGATCTTTTAATTCACCC. Amino acids: CASSAQGGRSFNSP. The CDR3 in full is CASSAQGGRSFNSPLHF. The chain links TRBV2 to TRBJ1-6; 8 nucleotides align to TRBD1. The sequence runs out 3 residues before the end of the CDR3; the remainder is reconstructed from the germline J gene. CDR1 is SNHLY and CDR2 is FYNNEI in the germline V gene. This CDR3 spans 17 amino acids. The trim removed 4 bases at V and 6 bases at J, leaving 11 bases unmatched.

This clone came up many times. The CDR3 end is not reached by the read, which stops 3 residues before it; the germline J gene fills it in. The chain carries TRBV5-1 and TRBJ2-7; 12 nucleotides agree with TRBD1. Germline V gene data show CDR1 as SGHRS and CDR2 as YFSETQ. V shed 3 bases and J 0 bases; nucleotides not matched to a gene: 7. The CDR3 covers 17 residues. The DNA read from the CDR3 is TGCGCCAGCAGCTACTCAGGGACAGGGGGCCTCTCCTACGAG. Protein sequence: CASSYSGTGGLSYE. The full CDR3 sequence reads CASSYSGTGGLSYEQYF. Full variable domain (outside the CDR3, taken from reference TRBV5-1 and TRBJ2-7): KAGVTQTPRYLIKTRGQQVTLSCSPISGHRSVSWYQQTPGQGLQFLFEYFSETQRNKGNFPGRFSGRQFSNSRSEMNVSTLELGDSALYLCASSYSGTGGLSYEQYFGPGTRLTVT.

This clone occurred many times. With the read ending 3 residues before the CDR3 end, the germline J gene is used to fill in that end. The J gene is TRBJ2-1, the V gene TRBV7-8; 8 bases are shared with TRBD2. Germline loops: CDR1 SGHVS, CDR2 FQNEAQ. Germline trimming cut 5 bases from V and 4 bases from J; bases unmatched to any gene: 7. CDR3 length equals 15 residues. Incomplete CDR3 DNA: TGTGCCAGCAGCCTAAGACTAGCGAATTACAATGAG. Translating gives CASSLRLANYNE. The entire CDR3 protein is CASSLRLANYNEQFF. Full variable domain (missing parts from reference TRBV7-8 and TRBJ2-1): GAGVSQSPRYKVAKRGQDVALRCDPISGHVSLFWYQQALGQGPEFLTYFQNEAQLDKSGLPSDRFFAERPEGSVSTLKIQRTQQEDSAVYLCASSLRLANYNEQFFGPGTRLTVL.

Only a few counts were recorded for this clone. The CDR3 end falls 3 residues outside the read, so it is completed with the germline J gene. The V call is TRBV29-1, the J call TRBJ2-7; 7 bases are shared with TRBD2. The ends lost 4 bases at V and 5 bases at J; junction bases unmatched: 14. CDR3 size: 15 residues. From germline, CDR1 is SQVTM and CDR2 ANQGSEA. CDR3 sequence reads: CSVGGGWLASDEQYF. The part of the CDR3 DNA that was read is TGCAGCGTTGGGGGGGGGTGGCTAGCGAGTGACGAG.